This T cell receptor beta chain was identified in a study of cytomegalovirus exposure and HLA in healthy donors (dated by TCRdb to about 2017). About the investigation overall: In an earlier analysis of roughly 500 of the donors, about 260 Gb of sequence data and approximately 120 million unique TCR beta sequences from 150 million to 200 million T cells were reported. The study aimed to test whether signatures of past pathogen exposure could be identified by cataloging public T cell receptors. A later genetic analysis used genome-wide SNP genotypes for 398 of the 666 donors, treating that subset as a discovery cohort. On average, over 200,000 unique TCR beta nucleotide sequences were sequenced per donor among 398 genotyped donors of the cohort, with around 19% of those sequences being non-productive. In a later analysis, previously published TCR beta repertoires from some 640 donors were re-analyzed and high-resolution HLA genotyping was added so that TCR occurrence patterns could be studied. Because of strong linkage in the cohort, roughly five DR-DQ haplotypes were treated as single units for association and clustering. To predict cytomegalovirus infection status, the study combined high-throughput TCR immunosequencing, statistical association of individual TCRs with disease status, and machine learning. All discovery cohort repertoires had been generated using a single sequencing platform. Of the roughly 420 genotyped donors, 81% were placed in the genetic ancestry cluster associated with self-reported Caucasian donors. To decide whether each TCR beta V gene segment behaved as functional or pseudogenic, an earlier analysis of 587 of the donors relied on high-throughput TCR beta sequencing. Donor age, sex, ethnicity and CMV serostatus were compiled together with the repertoire data. In addition to the first cohort of approximately 650 subjects, a separate validation cohort of approximately 130 different subjects was used. Roughly 300 gigabases of sequencing data and tens of millions of unique TCR sequences made up an early release that covered approximately 700 HLA-typed donors. Rather than using new phenotypic data, the later analysis identified candidate immune exposures from TCR beta sequences and from how often those sequences occurred across donors. Both class I and class II loci were covered by HLA typing, at four-digit resolution. The number of typed donors differed by locus: about 620-630 for A, B, C, DRB1 and DQB1; about 520 for DQA1; fewer than 610 for DPA1; and roughly 470 for DPB1. The study profiled the T cell repertoires of about 720 subjects by immunosequencing and related them to cytomegalovirus serostatus.

The germline V gene sets CDR1 to MDHEN and CDR2 to SYDVKM. The CDR3 goes from the cysteine to the phenylalanine over 14 residues. The entry retains the CDR3 DNA only, 42 bases that are in frame from base 1. Trimming at the junction amounts to 4 bases on V and 1 base on J, and the germline ends lie 10 bases apart. Library preparation was by the immunoSEQ multiplex PCR assay. For the multiplex PCR, a mixture combining 60 forward primers for TCR Vbeta segments and 13 reverse primers for TCR Jbeta segments was used. Amplification of the CDR3 region of rearranged TCR beta genes was performed with a multiplex PCR assay on genomic DNA. On the Illumina HiSeq System, the amplified TCR beta libraries were sequenced as 87-base-pair reads. The original methods were these. Across the 500 to 750 repertoires, a later analysis counted 78 million or so unique TCR beta chains, 9 million to 14 million of which were shared by at least two donors. A nearest-neighbor algorithm error-corrected the raw reads and collapsed the reads into unique sequences, merging closely related sequences to remove PCR and sequencing errors. Alignment of CDR3 sequences to IMGT reference sequences was used to assign V, D and J gene segments. Each retained sequence needed at least a six-nucleotide match to both a V gene segment and a J gene segment. Rearrangements were classified as productive when the CDR3 lacked stop codons and remained in frame with V and J, and all other rearrangements were classified as non-productive. CDR3 was defined according to IMGT convention as the region running from the second conserved V-encoded cysteine to the conserved J-encoded phenylalanine. In an earlier analysis of around 540 of the donors, sequences lacking an unambiguous match to a single V gene segment were excluded. In an earlier analysis of some 590 of the donors, a V segment was called functional when productive rearrangements were above 56.7%, and segregating when the standard deviation between donors exceeded 5%. To diagnose cytomegalovirus status from the catalog of TCR beta chain sequences, a statistical classification framework was built. A later analysis assigned V and J genes by comparing TCR nucleotide sequences with IMGT/GENE-DB human TR gene sequences. The TCRdist pipeline was used in a later analysis to assign CDR3 sequences and most-parsimonious VDJ recombination scenarios. In a later analysis, every TCR beta chain was defined by the combination of its CDR3 amino acid sequence and its V-gene family, and reads without a unique V-gene family were dropped. To address suspected cross-contamination and a sequencing artifact, a later analysis removed under 600 highly shared, low-generation-probability nucleotide sequences. In a later analysis, a clonal expansion index for each public chain was calculated from normalized within-repertoire ranks of inferred template counts. A later analysis computed generation probabilities with a VDJ recombination model fitted to out-of-frame rearrangements, and checked the results against IGoR. Hypergeometric tests were used in a later analysis to score TCR-TCR, TCR-HLA and TCR-CMV co-occurrence, with a repertoire-size bias correction applied to the TCR pairs. A later analysis estimated false discovery rates by permuting HLA or CMV assignments 20 times. In a later analysis, co-occurring TCRs were grouped with DBSCAN, and TCRdist sequence similarity was added when clustering was performed within HLA-allele-positive subsets. Co-occurrence clustering excluded repertoires with fewer than 30,000 or more than 120,000 public chains, plus five with anomalous nucleotide sharing. The clones in this table, taken by TCRdb from immuneACCESS, are in-frame only. Not every clone is retained; where verified, under half of the shortfall comes from an unresolved V gene, and the cause of the rest is unknown. V, J and clone size were drawn from that table, and D and trimming were deduced from the DNA. The sample includes 99,000 or so clones, with roughly three quarters observed a single time. The ten largest clonotypes hold about 1.7% of the sample.

To note about this clone: This receptor's antigen is unknown. Base-call qualities are not available, and no considerably larger clone is one nucleotide away.

The study at large found these results: In a later analysis, HLA-associated TCR beta chains were found to be more clonally expanded and to have lower generation probabilities than equally common non-associated chains. Several of the top co-occurrence clusters appeared to be linked to parvovirus B19, influenza, CMV and Epstein-Barr virus, according to a later analysis. Because HLA typing was unavailable for some donors at each locus, only the typed subset was used in association tests. Correlated functional status among segregating V segments might reflect linkage disequilibrium, but an unknown experimental factor could not be ruled out. Strong co-occurrence of HLA alleles, especially DR and DQ, made assigning TCR associations to individual alleles difficult. This cohort had only TCR beta chains sequenced, and the lack of alpha or paired-chain data limited which features could be detected. Compared with the roughly 700-donor mean, donors in an Asian-associated ancestry cluster had fewer N-insertions in productive TCRs, according to a later genetic analysis. The only immune exposure information available for the cohort was CMV serostatus. In a later genetic analysis, a missense DCLRE1C variant was associated with V-gene and J-gene trimming of TCR beta chains, and the association was replicated in an independent cohort. According to a later analysis, most CMV-associated TCR beta chains appeared to be HLA-restricted, and the HLA associations seemed to be driven largely by CMV exposure. Because counts were too low, about 18 rarely observed V segments, including chromosome 9 orphons, were left out of the earlier analysis of approximately 500 of the donors. A total of 164 TCR beta chains were listed by the study as associated with cytomegalovirus. The authors suggested that the approach could potentially be extended to other disease states and immunological phenotypes. Presence/absence analyses assumed roughly uniform sequencing depth across donors, an assumption that may not hold. Three of the identified cytomegalovirus-associated TCR beta chains were confirmed in vitro to be specific for cytomegalovirus antigens. At a false discovery rate of 0.05, a later analysis linked some 17,000 TCR beta sequences to specific HLA alleles. The sequencing pipeline was judged likely to have produced a cluster of highly shared sequence variants as a technical artifact. Across donors, most TCR sequences were observed very rarely, whereas some public TCRs were present in many individuals. In a later analysis, the rate of TCR association differed among HLA loci, with DRB1 alleles having the most associated TCRs and HLA-C alleles having the fewest. In both the original and validation cohorts, the classifier was reported to diagnose cytomegalovirus status with high specificity and sensitivity. Because the 87-base-pair reads could not distinguish some IMGT-functional V segments, including TRBV6-2 and TRBV6-3, those segments were excluded. In an earlier analysis of around 500 of the donors, most TCR beta V segments appeared in productive rearrangements about 87% or about 30% of the time, broadly matching IMGT annotations. A further reported finding was that TCR beta sequences accurately predicted the HLA-A and HLA-B alleles for most subjects in the first cohort.

The cohort consisted of 670 or so healthy bone marrow donors. Cohort members were all nominally healthy when sampled, although unrecorded immune exposures were likely present. The donor was CMV seronegative and was included in the group of about 400 seronegative cohort members. Every donor gave a peripheral blood sample, and the peripheral blood mononuclear cells from that sample were used for TCR beta sequencing. The Qiagen DNeasy Blood Extraction Kit was used to extract genomic DNA from the blood cell samples. The sequence was obtained from a middle-aged woman in good health and CMV-seronegative. The specimen sequenced was PBMCs. The receptor chain draws on TRBV28 and TRBJ1-2; 5 matching bases give a weak D call of TRBD1. The DNA reads TGTGCCAGCAGTTCTCCGGGGGGTAACTATGGCTACACCTTC. Translated, it reads CASSSPGGNYGYTF.